The 7 T cell receptor beta chains in this list originate from one sample, sequenced in a study of cytomegalovirus exposure and HLA in healthy donors. With 60 Vbeta and 13 Jbeta primers, the PCR was carried out. The data were produced by immunoSEQ multiplex PCR, yet TCRdb's version contains in-frame clones alone and is incomplete. This sample carries approximately 87,000 clones, about four fifths of them seen once, and the ten largest clones take 4.2%. Sequencing used PBMCs. The receptors stem from a woman in her 70s in good health and CMV-seropositive.

J is TRBJ2-7 and V is TRBV27, with TRBD2 identical over 7 bases. Looked up from germline, CDR1 is MNHEY and CDR2 is SMNVEV (reference sequence). Losses at the gene ends were 7 bases for V and 7 bases for J; bases not matched to a gene: 25. The CDR3 is 18 residues long. The CDR3 region has the DNA TGTGCCAGCACCAAAAACTATCCCTTACGGGACCCGCGGGGGGAGCAGTACTTC. Protein: CASTKNYPLRDPRGEQYF.

This rearrangement joins TRBV7-7 to TRBJ2-7; tentative D call: TRBD2 (6 bases). The CDR3 sequence is 13 residues long. Germline V lookup: CDR1 SSHAT, CDR2 FNYEAQ (reference sequence). The DNA of the CDR3 is TGTGCTAGCGGCTCAGGGTTTATCGACGAGCAGTACTTC. Its protein product is CASGSGFIDEQYF.

The chain is built from TRBV5-1 and TRBJ2-5; no reliable D call. The J call is uncertain, as TRBJ2-7 better fits the DNA end. The germline CDR1 and CDR2 sequences are SGHRS and YFSETQ. There are 11 residues in the CDR3. As DNA, the CDR3 is TGCGCCAGCAAAAGAGAGTACGAGCAGTACTTC. It yields the protein CASKREYEQYF.

With regard to this clone: Germline is not matched at one junction end, which may reflect a read error. This chain links TRBV7-9 with TRBJ1-4; TRBD1 matches at 7 bases. The CDR3 totals 15 residues. Germline V gene lookup returns CDR1 SEHNR and CDR2 FQNEAQ (reference sequence). CDR3 sequence (DNA): TGTGCCAGCACCTTAGTACAGGGGACTAATGAAAAACTGTTTTTT. It codes for CASTLVQGTNEKLFF.

The chain links TRBV30 to TRBJ1-5; D is undetermined. The CDR3 totals 14 residues. V lost 1 base and J lost 2, with 9 bases in between. CDR1 is GTSNPN, CDR2 SVGIG, per germline (reference sequence). The CDR3 DNA is TGTGCCTGGAGTGGAATTACGGGCAATCAGCCCCAGCATTTT. Translated: CAWSGITGNQPQHF.

V and J are TRBV30 and TRBJ1-2; 9 bases are a match to TRBD1. The trim removed 3 bases at V and 4 bases at J, leaving 3 bases unmatched. The germline V gene has CDR1 GTSNPN and CDR2 SVGIG (reference sequence). The CDR3 length is 13 residues. For the CDR3, the DNA is TGTGCCTGGAGAAGACAGGGGGGCTATGGCTACACCTTC. Its translation: CAWRRQGGYGYTF.

The chain carries TRBV6-5 and TRBJ2-1; possible D gene TRBD2, 5 bases. Trimming shortened V by 2 bases and J by 6 bases, and 14 bases separated the two germline ends. Germline loops: CDR1 MNHEY, CDR2 SVGAGI. CDR3 length equals 15 residues. CDR3 in DNA: TGTGCCAGCAGTTACGCGAGGGTAGTTGGCAATGAGCAGTTCTTC. It translates to CASSYARVVGNEQFF.